The subject of this entry is one T cell receptor beta chain. The target of this receptor is not known. Base-call qualities are not available, and no considerably larger clone is one nucleotide away. CDR1 SGHNT and CDR2 YYREEE were looked up in the germline V gene (reference sequence). Trimming removed 0 bases from V and 3 bases from J; the gene matches leave 2 bases unexplained. The CDR3 numbers 15 residues from cysteine through phenylalanine. The read is trimmed to its CDR3 DNA, 45 bases read in frame from base 1. The data were taken from a study of control samples from healthy donors and cancer patients (dated by TCRdb to 2018 to 2020). Libraries came from the immunoSEQ multiplex PCR assay. TCRdb re-hosts the immuneACCESS table, in-frame sequences only. Its copies lack some clones; in the studies checked, an unresolved V gene accounts for under half of them, and the cause for the rest is not known. Across this sample there are around 71,000 clones, with about 90% seen only once. The ten most abundant clones make up approximately 2.1% of the sample.

The TCR was taken from a woman between 50 and 59 years old with head and neck cancer. Sequencing was carried out using PBMCs. Here the chain combines TRBV5-4 and TRBJ2-3; TRBD1 lines up with 9 middle nucleotides. The DNA sequence is TGTGCCAGCAGCTTGGAAGACAGGGGGACAGATACGCAGTATTTT. The translation is CASSLEDRGTDTQYF.